In this sample, the clone carrying this T cell receptor beta chain turned up a few times. The antigen remains undetermined. The data originate from a study of T-cell reconstitution after alpha-beta-depleted transplantation in children. Study-wide results and caveats: Once a year had passed after transplant, T-cell counts and diversity came mostly from newly produced T cells.

Trimming stripped 5 bases from V and 0 bases from J, with 5 bases between. The CDR3 is made up of 12 amino acids. Germline V gene data show CDR1 as SQVTM and CDR2 as ANQGSEA. TCRbeta library preparation incorporated unique molecular identifiers. One entry per CDR3 protein results from TCRdb running MiXCR on the PCR reads. Of around 200,000 distinct CDR3 sequences listed, roughly 18% are singletons. The source material was PBMCs, mostly from graft donor cells, sampled 360 days after TCRalphabeta/CD19-depleted stem cell transplant. The chain recombines TRBV29-1 with TRBJ2-1, with D uncertain. The clonotype was recovered from a male patient under 10 years old who had a stem cell transplant for acute lymphoblastic leukemia, so the T cells may come from the graft donor. CDR3 DNA: TGCAGCGTTAGCTACTCCTACAATGAGCAGTTCTTC. This encodes CSVSYSYNEQFF.